This is a list of T cell receptor beta chains from one sample in a study of early stage breast cancer tumors. Clones were sequenced by immunoSEQ multiplex PCR, and TCRdb holds only the in-frame ones, with some missing. The table includes 60,000 to 80,000 clones, approximately 80% detected once. The sequenced sample consisted of blood. These receptor sequences come from a person in their sixties or seventies with breast cancer. CDR3s include the opening cysteine and the closing phenylalanine or tryptophan. A D gene is named only where the DNA matches it firmly. Size is stated for part of the rows, as once, few or many counts, or as a class when the clone is expanded.

v_call: TRBV9
cdr3_length: 16
j_call: TRBJ1-3
d_call: -
clone_size: once
cdr3_aa: CASSVVGRSSGNTIYF
cdr3_nt: TGTGCCAGCAGCGTAGTGGGCAGGAGCTCTGGAAACACCATATATTTT

v_call: TRBV5-5
cdr3_length: 14
j_call: TRBJ1-4
d_call: TRBD1
clone_size: once
cdr3_aa: CASSPRDRGEKLFF
cdr3_nt: TGTGCCAGCAGCCCCCGGGACAGGGGTGAAAAACTGTTTTTT

v_call: TRBV2
cdr3_length: 15
j_call: TRBJ2-3
d_call: TRBD1
clone_size: -
cdr3_aa: CASERETGATDTQYF
cdr3_nt: TGTGCCAGCGAGAGGGAGACAGGGGCGACAGATACGCAGTATTTT

v_call: TRBV28
cdr3_length: 14
j_call: TRBJ1-1
d_call: -
clone_size: -
cdr3_aa: CASRLSGRYTEAFF
cdr3_nt: TGTGCCAGCAGACTAAGCGGGCGTTACACTGAAGCTTTCTTT

v_call: TRBV11-2
cdr3_length: 12
j_call: TRBJ2-3
d_call: -
clone_size: -
cdr3_aa: CASSLSTDTQYF
cdr3_nt: TGTGCCAGCAGCTTAAGCACAGATACGCAGTATTTT

v_call: TRBV7-9
cdr3_length: 13
j_call: TRBJ2-5
d_call: -
clone_size: -
cdr3_aa: CASSLEGIGTQYF
cdr3_nt: TGTGCCAGCAGCTTAGAGGGTATCGGGACCCAGTACTTC

v_call: TRBV7-2
cdr3_length: 17
j_call: TRBJ2-3
d_call: TRBD1
clone_size: -
cdr3_aa: CASSLVGQGAIRNTQYF
cdr3_nt: TGTGCCAGCAGCTTAGTAGGGCAGGGGGCAATCCGAAATACGCAGTATTTT

v_call: TRBV6-1
cdr3_length: 15
j_call: TRBJ1-6
d_call: -
clone_size: -
cdr3_aa: CASSDPLIYNSPLHF
cdr3_nt: TGTGCCAGCAGTGACCCTTTGATCTATAATTCACCCCTCCACTTT

v_call: TRBV11-2
cdr3_length: 15
j_call: TRBJ2-7
d_call: TRBD1
clone_size: -
cdr3_aa: CASSFPGTGWQEQYF
cdr3_nt: TGTGCCAGCAGCTTCCCCGGGACAGGTTGGCAAGAGCAGTACTTC

v_call: TRBV2
cdr3_length: 14
j_call: TRBJ1-6
d_call: -
clone_size: -
cdr3_aa: CASRPGTTNSPLHF
cdr3_nt: TGTGCCAGCAGGCCCGGGACAACAAATTCACCCCTCCACTTT

v_call: TRBV18
cdr3_length: 17
j_call: TRBJ2-7
d_call: -
clone_size: once
cdr3_aa: CASSPLRAGSTSYEQYF
cdr3_nt: TGTGCCAGCTCACCATTAAGAGCGGGCTCAACCTCCTACGAGCAGTACTTC

v_call: TRBV5-1
cdr3_length: 13
j_call: TRBJ1-1
d_call: -
clone_size: once
cdr3_aa: CASTSGFDTEAFF
cdr3_nt: TGCGCCAGCACCTCAGGGTTCGACACTGAAGCTTTCTTT

v_call: TRBV25-1
cdr3_length: 15
j_call: TRBJ2-5
d_call: -
clone_size: -
cdr3_aa: CASSSTGDFQETQYF
cdr3_nt: TGTGCCAGCAGTTCCACTGGGGACTTTCAAGAGACCCAGTACTTC

v_call: TRBV2
cdr3_length: 15
j_call: TRBJ1-2
d_call: -
clone_size: few
cdr3_aa: CASSELAGGVGGYTF
cdr3_nt: TGTGCCAGCAGTGAACTCGCGGGGGGCGTTGGCGGCTACACCTTC

v_call: TRBV19
cdr3_length: 15
j_call: TRBJ1-5
d_call: -
clone_size: -
cdr3_aa: CASSMGGVGNQPQHF
cdr3_nt: TGTGCCAGTAGTATGGGAGGGGTCGGCAATCAGCCCCAGCATTTT

v_call: TRBV7-9
cdr3_length: 15
j_call: TRBJ1-6
d_call: -
clone_size: -
cdr3_aa: CASSSMRGAYSPLHF
cdr3_nt: TGTGCCAGCAGCTCCATGAGGGGGGCATATTCACCCCTCCACTTT

v_call: TRBV18
cdr3_length: 14
j_call: TRBJ1-2
d_call: -
clone_size: -
cdr3_aa: CASSRGQPDYGYTF
cdr3_nt: TGTGCCAGCTCGCGAGGTCAGCCTGACTATGGCTACACCTTC